The 11 T cell receptor beta chains below all came from one sample that was sequenced in a study of blood T cell repertoires in COVID-19 (dated by TCRdb to the early 2020s). Libraries were made using the immunoSEQ multiplex PCR assay. In TCRdb, the immuneACCESS table is reduced to in-frame sequences with V and J assigned. These tables do not hold every clone; where another copy was compared, an unresolved V gene accounts for under half, and the others remain unexplained. This sample gives 95,000 to 150,000 clones in total; roughly 77% of them show up just once. Around 16% of the sample goes to the ten largest clones. Sequencing was carried out using peripheral blood. These receptors originate from a man in his fifties or sixties with active or convalescent COVID-19.

This clone was seen a handful of times. This chain joins TRBV19 and TRBJ1-5; the D is unclear. CDR3 length equals 14 residues. Germline values: CDR1 LNHDA, CDR2 SQIVND (reference sequence). The V end was cut by 6 bases, the J end by 2 bases, with 11 bases between. The CDR3 reads CASSAGSGNQPQHF. Written as DNA, the CDR3 is TGTGCCAGTAGCGCGGGTTCGGGCAATCAGCCCCAGCATTTT.

This chain connects TRBV2 to TRBJ2-7; 7 positions match TRBD2. In germline, CDR1 is SNHLY, CDR2 FYNNEI. V shed 3 bases and J 5 bases; nucleotides not matched to a gene: 1. The CDR3 is 12 residues long. The CDR3 loop is CASSDLADEQYF. The CDR3 coding sequence is TGTGCCAGCAGTGATCTAGCGGACGAGCAGTACTTC.

The J gene is TRBJ2-5, the V gene TRBV7-7; D possibly corresponds to TRBD1 (6 bases). Germline CDR1 and CDR2: SSHAT and FNYEAQ (reference sequence). The length of the CDR3 is 15 residues. V was cut by 4 bases and J by 4 bases, with 16 bases left in between. The CDR3 protein is CASSSQGTVGETQYF. The CDR3 DNA reads TGTGCCAGCAGCTCCCAGGGGACGGTTGGAGAGACCCAGTACTTC.

This clone was seen a few times. This rearrangement joins TRBV6-5 to TRBJ2-7; TRBD1 matches at 7 bases. In germline, CDR1 is MNHEY, CDR2 SVGAGI. There are 15 residues in the CDR3. For the CDR3, the DNA is TGTGCTTCAATCTTCGGCAGGGGGTCTTCCTACGAGCAGTACTTC. Translating gives CASIFGRGSSYEQYF.

The chain employs TRBV29-1 and TRBJ1-2, with TRBD1 identical over 7 bases. The CDR3 is 12 amino acids. The V gene's germline CDR1 is SQVTM and CDR2 ANQGSEA. J gave up 4 bases and V 7 bases, and 6 bases lay outside the gene matches. The CDR3 here is CSAAQGSYGYTF. The CDR3 region has the DNA TGCAGCGCTGCACAGGGGTCCTATGGCTACACCTTC.

The chain uses TRBV4-3 and TRBJ2-7; no definite D call. V was trimmed by 0 bases and J by 0 bases, leaving 6 bases between them. Looked up from germline, CDR1 is LGHNA and CDR2 is YSLEER. The CDR3 length is 14 residues. This chain's CDR3 is CASSQERNSYEQYF. For the CDR3, the DNA is TGCGCCAGCAGCCAAGAGAGGAACTCCTACGAGCAGTACTTC.

The V gene is TRBV2, the J gene TRBJ2-7; 9 positions agree with TRBD2. Germline loops: CDR1 SNHLY, CDR2 FYNNEI. Unmatched junction bases numbered 26, after V lost 0 bases and J lost 5 bases. CDR3 length: 22 residues. The CDR3 spells CASSEAFSAESPLSGRGNEQYF. The CDR3 DNA sequence: TGTGCCAGCAGTGAAGCATTTTCGGCAGAGTCCCCCCTTAGCGGGAGAGGGAACGAGCAGTACTTC. The full variable domain, its missing parts supplied by reference TRBV2 and TRBJ2-7, is EPEVTQTPSHQVTQMGQEVILRCVPISNHLYFYWYRQILGQKVEFLVSFYNNEISEKSEIFDDQFSVERPDGSNFTLKIRSTKLEDSAMYFCASSEAFSAESPLSGRGNEQYFGPGTRLTVT.

This clone was counted between two and nine times. The chain links TRBV3-1 (or the pseudogene TRBV3-2) to TRBJ2-1; 9 positions match TRBD1. V was pared by 4 bases and J by 6 bases, with 7 bases of the junction left unmatched. Germline CDR1 LGHDT, CDR2 YNNKEL (reference sequence). This CDR3 contains 15 residues. CDR3 sequence reads: CASSRLQGAANEQFF. The CDR3 nucleotides are TGTGCCAGCAGCCGACTACAGGGGGCAGCCAATGAGCAGTTCTTC.

This clone has a count of ten or more. The chain is built from TRBV6-5 and TRBJ2-7; a weak D match, TRBD2 (5 bases). Germline V lookup: CDR1 MNHEY, CDR2 SVGAGI. V was pared by 6 bases and J by 2 bases, with 11 bases between. This CDR3 has 13 amino acids. The CDR3 DNA sequence: TGTGCCAGCAGGAGGGCGGGTCCCTACGAGCAGTACTTC. Translated: CASRRAGPYEQYF.

The CDR3 DNA sequence: TGTGCCAGCAGCTCCATCAGATTCCACTACGAGCAGTACTTC. It translates to CASSSIRFHYEQYF. V usage is TRBV7-9 and J usage is TRBJ2-7, with D uncertain. The germline V gene encodes CDR1 SEHNR and CDR2 FQNEAQ (reference sequence). The CDR3 is made up of 14 amino acids. V was clipped by 4 bases and J by 3 bases, with 13 bases between them.

This sequence joins TRBV7-8 and TRBJ2-3; 7 bases line up with TRBD2. CDR3 length: 16 residues. V was clipped by 7 bases and J by 2 bases; unmatched bases: 12. Germline V gene sequence: CDR1 SGHVS, CDR2 FQNEAQ. The CDR3 sequence: CASTYGSSGYTDTQYF. The CDR3 DNA reads as TGTGCCAGCACGTACGGGTCTAGCGGATACACAGATACGCAGTATTTT. The entire variable domain, with the rest obtained from reference TRBV7-8 and TRBJ2-3, is as follows: GAGVSQSPRYKVAKRGQDVALRCDPISGHVSLFWYQQALGQGPEFLTYFQNEAQLDKSGLPSDRFFAERPEGSVSTLKIQRTQQEDSAVYLCASTYGSSGYTDTQYFGPGTRLTVL.